Detailed here is one T cell receptor (beta chain). The germline V gene encodes CDR1 SGHTA and CDR2 FQGNSA. V was clipped by 6 bases and J by 8 bases; unmatched bases: 4. CDR3 size: 14 residues. Methods used by the authors: Reference gene primers were amplified, and this amplification served to estimate nucleated cell counts. Generated by immunoSEQ multiplex PCR, the TCRdb table keeps only in-frame clones and is missing some. Clone size and the V and J calls come from that table; the DNA yielded D and trimming. In the table there are hundreds of thousands of clones, 75% to 85% of which are singletons. This sample was taken from a study of blood T cell repertoires in COVID-19. Overall study: Sites in the United States, Italy and Spain provided acute and convalescent COVID-19 samples.

In Seattle, patients joined the study during active infection and were tracked longitudinally. The sequence was collected from a woman of 80 years or more with COVID-19, enrolled during active disease. The sample was peripheral blood. The chain has TRBV7-2 and TRBJ2-1; 13 nucleotides align to TRBD2. CDR3 in amino acids: CASRRTSGSYEQFF. CDR3 in DNA: TGTGCCAGCAGGCGGACTAGCGGGAGCTATGAGCAGTTCTTC. The complete variable domain, with remaining parts taken from reference TRBV7-2 and TRBJ2-1, reads GAGVSQSPSNKVTEKGKDVELRCDPISGHTALYWYRQSLGQGLEFLIYFQGNSAPDKSGLPSDRFSAERTGGSVSTLTIQRTQQEDSAVYLCASRRTSGSYEQFFGPGTRLTVL.